The present entry profiles one T cell receptor beta chain with its context. Its antigen is not identified. The treatment: approximately 9-day PBMC culture with coronavirus spike peptide pools or control peptides (ViraFEST assay). TCR sequencing followed the expansion of antigen-specific T cells with peptide pools in ViraFEST. This entry comes from a study of vaccination and CD4 T cells after COVID-19. Study information: Median time from COVID diagnosis to post-COVID sampling was roughly 100 days (35 to 161). The authors exposed cells to overlapping spike peptides derived from SARS-CoV-2, HCoV-NL63, HCoV-OC43 and HCoV-229E.

The assay that was used to sequence DNA from cultured CD4+ T cells was the Oncomine TCR Beta short-read assay. The template was genomic DNA from cultured CD4+ T cells. Each CDR3 protein is one row after TCRdb ran MiXCR on the PCR reads. The sample yields about 20,000 distinct CDR3 sequences, 60% seen once. The receptor's source is a human donor who had recovered from COVID-19. Sequenced here: CD4+ T cells from blood, cultured in vitro, sampled after SARS-CoV-2 vaccination.

The CDR3 DNA is TGCAGTGCCAGCCGGGACACTAACACCGGGGAGCTGTTTTTT. Encoded protein: CSASRDTNTGELFF. The chain employs TRBV20-1 and TRBJ2-2; weak D call: TRBD1 (6 bases). This CDR3 is 14 amino acids long. Trimming took off 6 bases at V and 2 bases at J, with 13 bases between the two ends. Germline CDR1 and CDR2: DFQATT and SNEGSKA (reference sequence).